Sequencing of this TCR beta chain was carried out in a study of T cell responses to AZD1222 COVID-19 vaccine. Overall study context: Second-dose intervals of approximately 4 or approximately 12 weeks were pooled. Study-wide findings and caveats: Repertoire sampling happened only post peak T cell response. Targets within unmutated variant regions were reportedly found for nearly half of spike-specific TCRs. Donor demographics were predominantly white British with a female majority; clonal diversity may be underestimated.

Data came from immunoSEQ multiplex PCR; TCRdb stores just in-frame clones and leaves some out. This sample has 90,000 to 150,000 clones, with roughly nine tenths found just once. This CDR3 is 16 amino acids long. Trimming stripped 0 bases from V and 3 bases from J, with 14 bases between. Per germline, CDR1 SEHNR and CDR2 FQNEAQ (reference sequence). A word on this clone: Its antigen is not known.

The TCR sequence derives from an adult in good health. The sample in question was peripheral blood, obtained on day 0 of AZD1222 vaccination. The chain employs TRBV7-9 and TRBJ1-2, with D tentatively TRBD1 (5 bases). The CDR3 sequence: CASSLARGVVDYGYTF. CDR3 DNA: TGTGCCAGCAGCTTAGCTCGGGGGGTTGTCGACTATGGCTACACCTTC. The full variable domain, completed using reference TRBV7-9 and TRBJ1-2, is DTGVSQNPRHKITKRGQNVTFRCDPISEHNRLYWYRQTLGQGPEFLTYFQNEAQLEKSRLLSDRFSAERPKGSFSTLEIQRTEQGDSAMYLCASSLARGVVDYGYTFGSGTRLTVV.